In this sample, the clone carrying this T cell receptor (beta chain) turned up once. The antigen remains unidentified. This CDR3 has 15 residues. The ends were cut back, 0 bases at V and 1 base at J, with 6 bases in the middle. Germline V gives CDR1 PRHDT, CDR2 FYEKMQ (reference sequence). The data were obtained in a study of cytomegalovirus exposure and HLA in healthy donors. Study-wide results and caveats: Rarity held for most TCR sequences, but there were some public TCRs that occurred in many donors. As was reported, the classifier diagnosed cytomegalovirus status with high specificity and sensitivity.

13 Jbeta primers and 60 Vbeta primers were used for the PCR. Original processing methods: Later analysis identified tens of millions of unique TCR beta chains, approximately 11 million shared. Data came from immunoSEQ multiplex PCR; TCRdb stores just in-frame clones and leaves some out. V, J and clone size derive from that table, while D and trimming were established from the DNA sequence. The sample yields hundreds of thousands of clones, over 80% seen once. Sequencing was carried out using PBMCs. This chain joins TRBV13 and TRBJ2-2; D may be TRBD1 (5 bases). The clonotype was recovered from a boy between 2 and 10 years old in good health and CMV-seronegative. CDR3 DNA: TGTGCCAGCAGCTTAGGACAGGAGAACACCGGGGAGCTGTTTTTT. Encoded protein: CASSLGQENTGELFF.